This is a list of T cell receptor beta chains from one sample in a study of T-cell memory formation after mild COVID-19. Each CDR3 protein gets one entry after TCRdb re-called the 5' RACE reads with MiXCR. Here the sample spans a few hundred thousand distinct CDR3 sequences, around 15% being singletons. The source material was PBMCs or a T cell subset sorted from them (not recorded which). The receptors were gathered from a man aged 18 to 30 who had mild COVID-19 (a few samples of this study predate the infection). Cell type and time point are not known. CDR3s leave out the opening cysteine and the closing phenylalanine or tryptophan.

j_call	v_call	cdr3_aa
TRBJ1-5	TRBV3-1	ASSQEPTRRFVLQH
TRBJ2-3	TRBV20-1	SALAGGLDTQY
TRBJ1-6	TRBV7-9	ASSLVSGGMSPLH
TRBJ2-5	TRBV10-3	AISEGTSGQETQY
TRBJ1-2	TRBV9	ASSVDREVYGYT
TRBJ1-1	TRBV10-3	AIRGQVNTEAF
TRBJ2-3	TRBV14	ASSFRLAGLTDTQY
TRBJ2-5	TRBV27	ASSFSSRETQY
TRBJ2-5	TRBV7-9	ASSTTGRGETQY
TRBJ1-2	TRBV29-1	SVEGGGQYYGYT
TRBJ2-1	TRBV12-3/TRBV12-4	ASSLPQGGEQF
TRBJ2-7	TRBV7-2	ASSLAWQTYEQY
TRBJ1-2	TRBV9	ASSLNRELGWGYT
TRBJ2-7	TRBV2	ASKKSERHYEQY
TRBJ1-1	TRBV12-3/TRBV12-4	ASSWAPGNAF
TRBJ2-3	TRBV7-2	ASSPVTGAPDTQY
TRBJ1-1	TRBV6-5	ASGYGLGTEAF
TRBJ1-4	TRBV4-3	ASSPLVGAGAGKLF
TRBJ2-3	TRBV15	ATSRSERDTQY
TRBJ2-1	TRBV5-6	ASTWTSGYNEQF
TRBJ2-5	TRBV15	ATSRDRGQETQY
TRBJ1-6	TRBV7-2	ASSASGQGASRPLH
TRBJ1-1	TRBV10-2	ASSEHRGLGTEAF
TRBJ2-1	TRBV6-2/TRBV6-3	ASRVTGGHEQF
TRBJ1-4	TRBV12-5	ASGVRLPATGYEKLF
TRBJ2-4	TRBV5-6	ASSLGVTGTSY
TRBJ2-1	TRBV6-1	ASMQAFEQF
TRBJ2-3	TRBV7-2	ASSVEVDTQY
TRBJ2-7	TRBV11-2	ASSPVAGIGYEQY
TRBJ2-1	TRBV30	AWSSTGRDEQF
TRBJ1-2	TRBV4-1	ASSQLIADDYGYT
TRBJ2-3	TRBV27	ASSFTGGSLITDTQY
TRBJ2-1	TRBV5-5	ASSLGVGQRQF
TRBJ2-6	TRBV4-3	ASTRGDSSSGANVLT
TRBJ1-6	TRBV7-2	ASSLVGAKNSPLH
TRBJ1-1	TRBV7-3	ASRADRTTEAF
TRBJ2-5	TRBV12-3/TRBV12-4	DSSLEGSTETQY
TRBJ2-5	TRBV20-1	SARWTYRETQY
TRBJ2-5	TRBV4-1	ASSPSDSTVQETQY
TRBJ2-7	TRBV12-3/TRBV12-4	ASSLGPLVDEQY
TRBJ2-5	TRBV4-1	ASSQVVTLGETQY
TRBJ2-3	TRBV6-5	ATGASGVTSTDTQY
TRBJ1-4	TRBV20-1	SASGSGQDNEKLF